This T cell receptor beta chain was identified during a study of T cell repertoires in cytomegalovirus infection. For this clonotype: As yet, its antigen is unknown. This could be a read error, since a much larger clone is one nucleotide away.

CDR1 and CDR2 from the germline V gene are DFQATT and SNEGSKA (reference sequence). The CDR3 sequence is 16 residues long. MiXCR, run by TCRdb on the reads, gives a single entry per CDR3 protein. The sample includes hundreds of thousands of distinct CDR3 sequences, around 6.2% of them seen just once. Points from the study as a whole: What dominated the ex vivo response were HLA-C-restricted CMV-specific TCR beta clonotypes.

The material sequenced was PBMCs. The chain couples TRBV20-1 to TRBJ2-1; the match to TRBD2 covers 10 bases. The source of this sequence is a human donor in good health (CMV status not recorded). Some clones in this sample may be carry-over from other donors' samples. CDR3 sequence: CSALAASGGTYNERFF. CDR3 DNA: TGCAGTGCTCTGGCGGCTAGCGGGGGAACCTACAATGAGCGGTTCTTC.